This T cell receptor beta chain was observed in a study of blood T cell repertoires in COVID-19. Produced via immunoSEQ multiplex PCR; TCRdb's table is partial and in-frame only. The sample yields over 150,000 clones, approximately 80% seen once. This clone occurred a few times. The CDR3 consists of 16 residues. The germline V gene has CDR1 SGHNT and CDR2 YYREEE (reference sequence). The trim removed 4 bases at V and 4 bases at J, leaving 13 bases unmatched. This receptor was obtained from an older woman with acute or convalescent COVID-19. The genes are TRBV5-4 and TRBJ2-5; 7 positions match TRBD2. Sequenced material: peripheral blood. The CDR3, as DNA: TGTGCCAGCAGCCCTGGACTGGCGGGGGTGATAGAGACCCAGTACTTC. It translates to CASSPGLAGVIETQYF.